This entry lists 5 T cell receptor beta chains sequenced from one sample in a study of T cell responses to AZD1222 COVID-19 vaccine (dated by TCRdb to the early 2020s). Preparation of the library involved the immunoSEQ multiplex PCR assay. TCRdb provides this immuneACCESS table in a form limited to in-frame rearrangements. Some clones are lacking; in checked studies, under half of them reflect an unresolved V gene, and why the rest are absent is not known. This sample has 90,000 to 120,000 clones in its table, and about 90% of those were observed once. Approximately 7% of the sample goes to the ten largest clones. The time point tag for this specimen amounts to: baseline before first vaccination. The specimen was peripheral blood, collected on day 0 of AZD1222 vaccination. The receptors shown here come from an adult in good health.

The chain carries TRBV30 and TRBJ2-1; TRBD2 aligns across 8 bases. Looked up from germline, CDR1 is GTSNPN and CDR2 is SVGIG (reference sequence). The V and J ends lost 1 base and 3 bases, in that order; junction bases with no gene match: 8. The CDR3 is made up of 16 amino acids. The CDR3 DNA follows: TGTGCCTGGAGTGGAGGGGGGACTAGGTTCTACAATGAGCAGTTCTTC. It codes for CAWSGGGTRFYNEQFF.

This clone was seen only a few times. J is TRBJ2-7 and V is TRBV7-9; D possibly matches TRBD1 or TRBD2 (6 bases each). The CDR3 consists of 14 residues. V lost 5 bases and J 0 bases, leaving 11 bases between the germline ends. Germline V gene sequence: CDR1 SEHNR, CDR2 FQNEAQ (reference sequence). The CDR3 spells CASSPQGGSYEQYF. DNA of the CDR3: TGTGCCAGCAGCCCACAGGGAGGCTCCTACGAGCAGTACTTC.

The rearrangement joins TRBV7-6 to TRBJ1-2, with TRBD1 identical over 7 bases. The germline V gene encodes CDR1 SGHVS and CDR2 FNYEAQ. The junction had 11 bases not matched to a gene; V was cut back by 5 bases and J by 5 bases. The CDR3 runs to 15 residues. The CDR3 is CASSPADRVGYGYTF. In DNA, the CDR3 is TGTGCCAGCAGCCCAGCCGACAGGGTGGGGTATGGCTACACCTTC.

Notes on this clone: This same CDR3 is encoded by further DNA sequences in the sample. The rearrangement uses TRBV29-1 and TRBJ1-2; D remains unclear. V was shortened by 1 base and J by 8 bases, with 2 bases between the two germline ends. The CDR3 has 9 residues. The V gene's germline CDR1 is SQVTM and CDR2 ANQGSEA. In DNA form, the CDR3 reads TGCAGCGTTGAAGGCGGCTACACCTTC. Residues: CSVEGGYTF.

The table lists this clone with a count of one. The V call is TRBV23-1, the J call TRBJ2-1; D ambiguous. TRBV23-1 is an ORF, with its function uncertain. There are 15 residues in the CDR3. Trimming took 2 bases from V and 2 from J, leaving 10 bases between them. The CDR3 DNA follows: TGCGCCAGCAGTCAACCCTTTAGCCCCTACAATGAGCAGTTCTTC. This translates into CASSQPFSPYNEQFF.